Listed below are T cell receptor beta chains from one sample, sequenced in a study of T cells in Graves' hyperthyroidism and ophthalmopathy. TCRdb re-analysed the multiplex PCR reads in MiXCR, keeping a single row per CDR3 protein. Among roughly 700,000 distinct CDR3 sequences, about 14% were seen once, and the ten largest hold roughly 10%. The sequenced sample consisted of blood. The receptors here all came from a young woman with Graves' hyperthyroidism. Each CDR3 is given with its conserved first and last residue. The D gene is left open where the match is weak. Some rows have no size entry. The others give once, few or many, or a class for an expanded clone.

TRBV29-1	TRBD2	TRBJ2-3	many	TGCAGCGTTGAAGGACTTCCCGGTGCGGGAGGCACAGATACGCAGTATTTT	CSVEGLPGAGGTDTQYF
TRBV30	-	TRBJ1-1	many	TGTGCCTGGAGTGCAGGGTACACTGAAGCTTTCTTT	CAWSAGYTEAFF
TRBV13	TRBD2	TRBJ2-1	-	TGTGCCAGCAGCTTACGGGGGGAAGGTTTGCAAGAGACCCAGTTCTTC	CASSLRGEGLQETQFF
TRBV7-8	-	TRBJ2-2	many	TGTGCCAGCAGCTTGGGGTGGGCCGGGGAGCTGTTTTTT	CASSLGWAGELFF
TRBV7-9	TRBD1	TRBJ1-1	many	TGTGCCAGTAGCCCACAGGGGGCTCATCCCCAAGCTGAAGCTTTCTTT	CASSPQGAHPQAEAFF
TRBV19	TRBD1	TRBJ1-1	-	TGTGCCAGTAGCCTATGGGGACAGGGGGAGTTGGGTCCGATGAACACTGAAGCTTTCTTT	CASSLWGQGELGPMNTEAFF
TRBV29-1	-	TRBJ1-1	many	TGCAGCGTTGGGACGTCGGGGCTTGAAGCTTTCTTT	CSVGTSGLEAFF
TRBV7-3	TRBD2	TRBJ2-2	-	TGTGCCAGCAGCCTCATCAGGGAGGGCGGGGAGCTGTTTTTT	CASSLIREGGELFF
TRBV19	-	TRBJ1-4	-	TGTGCCAGTAGTATAGACATAATGACAGCGACTAATGAAAAACTGTTTTTT	CASSIDIMTATNEKLFF
TRBV30	-	TRBJ2-3	few	TGTGCCTGGGAAAAGACATTGACAGATACGCAGTATTTT	CAWEKTLTDTQYF
TRBV20-1	-	TRBJ2-3	-	TGCAGTGCTAGAGATCGTACGGGGGCGCGTTTATTAAATACGCAGTATTTT	CSARDRTGARLLNTQYF
TRBV5-6	-	TRBJ2-2	many	TGTGCCAGCAGCTTGTTTAGTCCAGCGGCGAGTTATGGGAACACCGGGGAGCTGTTTTTT	CASSLFSPAASYGNTGELFF
TRBV29-1	-	TRBJ2-3	few	TGCAGCGTTGAAGATCAGGACGGAGGGGGTTATACGCAGTATTTT	CSVEDQDGGGYTQYF
TRBV10-3	-	TRBJ2-7	few	TGTGCCAGCAGTTACGAAGGCTCCCCCTACGAGCAGTACTTC	CASSYEGSPYEQYF
TRBV6-1	-	TRBJ1-5	-	TGTGCCAGCAGGCGAAACTCCGGACTCCATCAGCCCCAGCATTTT	CASRRNSGLHQPQHF
TRBV20-1	TRBD2	TRBJ2-1	many	TGCAGTGCCACCACCACTAGCGACCGTTTTTACAATGAGCAGTTCTTC	CSATTTSDRFYNEQFF
TRBV13	-	TRBJ2-5	many	TGTGCCAGCAGCTTAGGAGCCAGTCGAGAGACCCAGTACTTC	CASSLGASRETQYF
TRBV19	TRBD1	TRBJ1-6	few	TGTGCCAGTAGCCAGGGGACAGGAAGCAATTCACCCCTCCACTTT	CASSQGTGSNSPLHF
TRBV28	-	TRBJ2-7	few	TGTGCCAGCACGGGGAGCGAGCAGTACTTC	CASTGSEQYF
TRBV9	-	TRBJ2-3	-	TGTGCCAGCAGCCACGTCCCCCCGGGAGATACGCAGTATTTT	CASSHVPPGDTQYF
TRBV7-2	TRBD1	TRBJ2-3	few	TGTGCCAGCAGCCTCCAGGGGGCTATCAGCACAGATACGCAGTATTTT	CASSLQGAISTDTQYF
TRBV9	-	TRBJ1-2	-	TGTGCCAGCAGCGTAGCGGCAGACTATGGCTACACCTTC	CASSVAADYGYTF
TRBV4-1	-	TRBJ2-7	many	TGCGCCAGCAGCCAAGGTGCCAGGGGTGGCTACGAGCAGTACTTC	CASSQGARGGYEQYF
TRBV11-1	-	TRBJ1-1	many	TGTGCCAGCAGCTTTATTTCAGGGGTCACTGAAGCTTTCTTT	CASSFISGVTEAFF
TRBV9	-	TRBJ2-2	-	TGTGCCAGCAGCGTAGAGGGGTCCACTACCGGGGAGCTGTTTTTT	CASSVEGSTTGELFF
TRBV19	-	TRBJ2-5	once	TGTGCCACCAGGCGAGGGGGAACCCTGGGGATTCGGGAGACCCAGTACTTC	CATRRGGTLGIRETQYF
TRBV7-2	-	TRBJ2-5	many	TGTGCCAGCAGCTTAGAAGGTGGAGTGCGGATACAAGAGACCCAGTACTTC	CASSLEGGVRIQETQYF
TRBV2	TRBD1	TRBJ1-4	many	TGTGCCAGCAGCGGGACAGGGGAAAAGGAAAAACTGTTTTTT	CASSGTGEKEKLFF
TRBV28	-	TRBJ2-7	many	TGTGCCAGCAGTTTTGCGGTCTACGAGCAGTACTTC	CASSFAVYEQYF
TRBV20-1	-	TRBJ2-2	few	TGCAGTGCTAGAGGGGGTTCGACAGCCGGGGAGCTGTTTTTT	CSARGGSTAGELFF
TRBV28	-	TRBJ1-1	few	TGTGCCAGCAGTTTGGAGGGCGGAGAGAACACTGAAGCTTTCTTT	CASSLEGGENTEAFF
TRBV20-1	-	TRBJ2-3	-	TGCAGTGCTAGAGATCCGAACACAGATACGCAGTATTTT	CSARDPNTDTQYF
TRBV28	TRBD1	TRBJ2-5	once	TGTGCCAGCAGTTTAAAGGACAGGGGCGGAGAGACCCAGTACTTC	CASSLKDRGGETQYF
TRBV7-6	TRBD2	TRBJ2-4	-	TGTGCCAGCAGCTCCGGGACTAGCGGCAAAAACATTCAGTACTTC	CASSSGTSGKNIQYF
TRBV3-1	-	TRBJ2-7	many	TGTGCCAGCAGCCCTTTCATGGGGGAGTGGTCGACACGCTACGAGCAGTACTTC	CASSPFMGEWSTRYEQYF
TRBV18	TRBD2	TRBJ2-7	many	TGTGCCAGCTCGACTAGCGGGGGGGAGCAGTACTTC	CASSTSGGEQYF
TRBV28	TRBD1	TRBJ1-2	many	TGTGCCAGCAGTTTAGCCCAGGGGGCGGCTGACTATGGCTACACCTTC	CASSLAQGAADYGYTF
TRBV11-2	TRBD2	TRBJ2-3	many	TGTGCCAGCAGCTTAGCTCTGGCGGGAGTACGATCTAGCACAGATACGCAGTATTTT	CASSLALAGVRSSTDTQYF
TRBV7-2	-	TRBJ2-4	-	TGTGCCAGCAGCCGTGGAGGGCCCGTCATTCAGTACTTC	CASSRGGPVIQYF
TRBV20-1	-	TRBJ2-5	many	TGCAGTGCCCCAAGCGTAGAGACCCAGTACTTC	CSAPSVETQYF
TRBV6-5	TRBD1	TRBJ2-6	-	TGTGCCAGCAGTTTGGAACAGGGGGTTTATGGGGCCAACGTCCTGACTTTC	CASSLEQGVYGANVLTF
TRBV28	-	TRBJ2-5	many	TGTGCCAGCACACTTTCGGGGGCACGAACGAGGGAGACCCAGTACTTC	CASTLSGARTRETQYF
TRBV12-3/TRBV12-4	TRBD1	TRBJ1-4	many	TGTGCCAGCACGGGGACAGGCGGAGGTGAAAAACTGTTTTTT	CASTGTGGGEKLFF
TRBV28	-	TRBJ2-6	many	TGTGCCAGTTACTCTGGGGCCAACGTCCTGACTTTC	CASYSGANVLTF
TRBV20-1	-	TRBJ2-7	many	TGCAGTGCCCTTCTAGCGACCGCCTACGAGCAGTACTTC	CSALLATAYEQYF
TRBV4-2	TRBD2	TRBJ2-1	-	TGTGCCAGCAGCCCCCCCCTAGCGGCCTCCTACAATGAGCAGTTCTTC	CASSPPLAASYNEQFF
TRBV11-2	-	TRBJ1-5	many	TGTGCCAGCAGCTTGGGGGGGAGGGATCAGCCCCAGCATTTT	CASSLGGRDQPQHF
TRBV29-1	TRBD2	TRBJ2-5	few	TGCAGCGTTGAAGATTGGGGGGGAGAGACCCAGTACTTC	CSVEDWGGETQYF